This T cell receptor beta chain was found in a study of T cell responses to AZD1222 COVID-19 vaccine. Germline CDR1 is KGHSH and CDR2 is LQKENI. This CDR3 has 15 amino acids. Trimming cost V 1 base and J 1 base; bases outside gene matches: 3. The assay was immunoSEQ multiplex PCR, and TCRdb's table has in-frame clones only and misses some. The sample consists of approximately 110,000 clones, around 87% of them appearing once. Broader study findings: Mostly white British, mostly female donors; authors suggested clonal diversity may be underestimated.

A note on this clone: Its antigen is as yet unknown.

The rearrangement joins TRBV18 to TRBJ1-1, with 7 bases that match TRBD1. The clonotype originates from an adult who received the AZD1222 COVID-19 vaccine. This specimen was peripheral blood, taken 28 days after the second AZD1222 dose. In nucleotides, the CDR3 is TGTGCCAGCTCACCACAGGGGGCAGGGAACACTGAAGCTTTCTTT. Amino acid sequence: CASSPQGAGNTEAFF.